This record looks at one T cell receptor (beta chain) sequence and its context. No antigen is known for it. TCRdb keeps only in-frame clones here, not all; method: immunoSEQ multiplex PCR. This sample has 150,000 or so clones, with around nine tenths found just once. The J segment lost 5 bases and the V segment lost 6 bases, leaving 8 bases of the junction unmatched. There are 15 residues in the CDR3. Germline CDR1 and CDR2: MNHEY and SVGAGI. This sample is part of a study of T cell responses to AZD1222 COVID-19 vaccine. Findings and caveats of the study: White British ancestry dominated among donors, who included more females, and clonal diversity was possibly underestimated.

The specimen comprised peripheral blood, sampled on day 0 of AZD1222 vaccination. The chain joins TRBV6-5 to TRBJ2-1, with 9 bases lining up with TRBD2. The TCR comes from an adult in good health. The CDR3 sequence: CASRHLIAGDNEQFF. As DNA, the CDR3 is TGTGCCAGCAGACACTTAATAGCGGGGGACAATGAGCAGTTCTTC.